The next 15 T cell receptor beta chains were all read from a single sample in a study of spatial heterogeneity in lung cancer (dated by TCRdb to about 2019). Reading the label with the study, this specimen's time point is: sample taken at primary tumor resection. Whole RNA extracted from tumor and nontumor lung tissue, or from cryopreserved PBMC samples, was used for TCR sequencing without cell sorting. Preparation of the library involved 5' RACE. TCRdb lists the instrument as NextSeq 500. TCRdb reprocessing: public reads trimmed at Q25 with fastp, clones called with MiXCR, in-frame beta chains kept. Identical CDR3 protein sequences are pooled into one entry, listed with their most common genes and DNA. The sample records 9,500 to 15,000 distinct CDR3 sequences, 14% of which are singletons. The ten largest clones take up roughly 2.4% of the sample. The specimen was PBMCs, collected at surgery. Receptors originate from a female donor with early-stage non-small cell lung cancer.

This clonotype is medium-sized (0.01 to 0.1%) within its sample. This chain joins TRBV7-2 and TRBJ2-4; 10 bases fit TRBD1. The length of the CDR3 is 14 residues. Germline-derived CDR1 and CDR2 are SGHTA and FQGNSA. The V and J ends lost 3 bases and 9 bases, in that order; junction bases with no gene match: 5. The CDR3, as DNA: TGTGCCAGCAGCTTTATAGGACAGGGGGGCATTCAGTACTTC. Translated, it gives CASSFIGQGGIQYF.

This clonotype is classed as medium-sized. The J gene is TRBJ2-7, the V gene TRBV4-1; D gene unclear. The V and J ends lost 4 bases and 2 bases respectively, with 9 bases between them. Germline CDR1 and CDR2: MGHRA and YSYEKL. This CDR3 is 13 amino acids long. CDR3 bases: TGCGCCAGCAGCCGCGCCCTGGCCTACGAGCAGTACTTC. Residues: CASSRALAYEQYF.

The chain employs TRBV7-8 and TRBJ2-1; no clear D. CDR1 and CDR2 (germline): SGHVS, FQNEAQ. The CDR3 length is 12 residues. The V and J ends lost 4 bases and 16 bases respectively, with 17 bases between them. The CDR3 DNA reads TGTGCCAGCAGCTCCCCCCTCGCCAGTGGATTCTTC. This codes for CASSSPLASGFF.

Sample share makes this clonotype medium-sized. The chain recombines TRBV29-1 with TRBJ1-4, with D tentatively TRBD1 (5 bases). The CDR3 extends over 16 amino acids. The germline V and J ends were trimmed by 7 bases and 7 bases, with 25 bases remaining between them. Germline CDR1 and CDR2: SQVTM and ANQGSEA. The CDR3 nucleotides are TGCAGCGCGCAACAGGACTCCTCCCTGTGGGGTGAAAAACTGTTTTTT. Translating it yields CSAQQDSSLWGEKLFF.

This clonotype appeared a few times. The gene calls are TRBV7-2 and TRBJ2-7; D unclear. Germline V lookup: CDR1 SGHTA, CDR2 FQGNSA. V lost 1 base and J lost 2, with 6 bases in between. The CDR3 has 13 residues. CDR3 DNA sequence: TGTGCCAGCAGCTTAGTCCAGGCCTACGAGCAGTACTTC. Translating it yields CASSLVQAYEQYF.

This clonotype is medium-sized. V and J are TRBV29-1 and TRBJ1-4, with unresolved D. CDR3 length: 14 residues. The V gene's germline CDR1 is SQVTM and CDR2 ANQGSEA. Trimming removed 4 bases at V and 0 bases at J, with 9 bases between. The CDR3 nucleotides are TGCAGCGTTGCCAGAATGACAACTAATGAAAAACTGTTTTTT. Residues: CSVARMTTNEKLFF.

The sample holds many counts of this clonotype. In DNA, the CDR3 is TGTGCCAGCAGCTCCTACGGAACTGAAGCTTTCTTT. It yields the protein CASSSYGTEAFF. The J gene is TRBJ1-1, the V gene TRBV7-9, with D unresolved. V was cut by 4 bases and J by 5 bases, with 8 bases left in between. The CDR3 spans 12 residues. CDR1 is SEHNR, CDR2 FQNEAQ, per germline (reference sequence).

This clonotype showed up many times. This chain connects TRBV25-1 to TRBJ2-2; D is possibly TRBD1 or TRBD2 (6 bases each). The germline V and J ends were trimmed by 4 bases and 3 bases, with 12 bases remaining between them. This CDR3 is 15 amino acids long. Germline CDR1 is MGHDK and CDR2 is SYGVNS. In DNA, the CDR3 is TGTGCCAGCAGTGTAGGGGGGAGCGACACCGGGGAGCTGTTTTTT. Residues: CASSVGGSDTGELFF.

The CDR3: CASSSNLRAPVEFF. For the CDR3, the DNA is TGTGCCAGCAGCTCCAACCTCCGGGCCCCCGTGGAGTTCTTC. V is TRBV7-2 and J is TRBJ2-1; D ambiguous. The CDR3 totals 14 residues. CDR1 and CDR2 (germline): SGHTA, FQGNSA. Trimming shortened V by 4 bases and J by 14 bases, and 21 bases separated the two germline ends.

This clonotype was counted many times. DNA of the CDR3: TGTGCCAGCAGCCGCCCGGGGCCCCCCGGCAATGAGCAGTTCTTC. Translation gives CASSRPGPPGNEQFF. The rearrangement joins TRBV3-1 to TRBJ2-1, with D tentatively TRBD1 or TRBD2 (5 bases each). The ends were cut back, 4 bases at V and 6 bases at J, with 16 bases in the middle. The CDR3 covers 15 residues. The V gene's germline CDR1 is LGHDT and CDR2 YNNKEL (reference sequence).

The chain is built from TRBV7-2 and TRBJ1-1, with D perhaps TRBD1 (5 bases). V dropped 5 bases and J dropped 8 bases, with 18 bases sitting between them. CDR1 is SGHTA and CDR2 is FQGNSA in the germline V gene. This CDR3 is built from 14 residues. The CDR3 sequence: CASSAMGLQAEAFF. The CDR3 DNA reads TGTGCCAGCAGCGCGATGGGATTACAGGCGGAAGCTTTCTTT.

This clonotype was counted at least ten times. The V call is TRBV6-2 or TRBV6-3, the J call TRBJ2-1, with D possibly being TRBD1 (6 bases). Germline loops: CDR1 MNHEY, CDR2 SVGEGT. V was pared by 4 bases and J by 5 bases, with 15 bases between. The CDR3 is made up of 15 amino acids. The CDR3 coding sequence is TGTGCCAGCAGTTCACACAGGGCCGGGGACAATGAGCAGTTCTTC. This gives the protein CASSSHRAGDNEQFF.

The chain carries TRBV7-8 and TRBJ2-7; TRBD2 agrees at 9 bases. The CDR3 is made up of 15 amino acids. Germline lookup yields CDR1 SGHVS and CDR2 FQNEAQ. V was clipped by 6 bases and J by 1 base; unmatched bases: 7. CDR3 in amino acids: CASRPRTSASYEQYF. The CDR3 nucleotides read TGTGCCAGCAGACCGAGGACTAGCGCTTCCTACGAGCAGTACTTC.

By sample share, this clonotype is medium-sized. This rearrangement joins TRBV10-3 to TRBJ2-7; no reliable D call. The CDR3 extends over 11 amino acids. From germline, CDR1 is ENHRY and CDR2 SYGVKD. V lost 7 bases and J lost 6, with 10 bases in between. The CDR3 is CAIKNVSEQYF. The CDR3 DNA sequence: TGTGCCATCAAAAACGTTTCCGAGCAGTACTTC.

A note on this clonotype: One base away lies a much larger clone, so this may be a sequencing read error. The rearrangement links TRBV7-2 to TRBJ2-7; 8 bases fit TRBD1. Losses at the gene ends were 1 base for V and 3 bases for J; bases not matched to a gene: 8. Germline V gene data show CDR1 as SGHTA and CDR2 as FQGNSA. The CDR3 is 16 residues long. As DNA, the CDR3 is TGTGCCAGCAGCTTAGTAACGACGGGGACAGGCTACGAGCAGTACTTC. Amino acid sequence: CASSLVTTGTGYEQYF.